Each of the 25 T cell receptor beta chains below was sequenced from the same sample in a study of T cells in Graves' hyperthyroidism and ophthalmopathy. Amplified regions were TCR beta CDR3 sequences from RNA transcripts. HTBI primers were employed in a first-round RT-PCR of the TCR CDR3. In TCRdb, the multiplex PCR reads were re-called with MiXCR into one record per CDR3 protein. This table holds around 450,000 distinct CDR3 sequences, roughly an eighth found once. Sequenced sample: blood. These receptors all come from a woman under 30 with Graves' hyperthyroidism.

V gene TRBV16 combines with J gene TRBJ1-5; maybe TRBD1 (5 bases). In germline, CDR1 is KGHSY, CDR2 FQNENV. The CDR3 consists of 16 residues. V gave up 4 bases and J gave up 1 base, with 14 bases separating them. The CDR3 DNA is TGTGCCAGCAGCCGGGGGGAGGGTGGAAGCAATCAGCCCCAGCATTTT. Amino acid sequence: CASSRGEGGSNQPQHF.

The rearrangement joins TRBV5-5 to TRBJ2-1; maybe TRBD2 (6 bases). Germline-derived CDR1 and CDR2 are SGHKS and YYEKEE (reference sequence). This CDR3 contains 18 residues. The V gene lost 3 bases and the J gene lost 9 bases, with 28 bases spanning the gap. The CDR3 region is CASSSTNMGLAGFGEQFF. In DNA, the CDR3 is TGTGCCAGCAGCTCAACCAACATGGGACTGGCGGGATTTGGTGAGCAGTTCTTC.

This clonotype appeared many times. This rearrangement joins TRBV5-1 to TRBJ2-1; the D is unclear. Germline values: CDR1 SGHRS, CDR2 YFSETQ. Trimming pared 4 bases from V and 3 bases from J, leaving 11 bases between. There are 14 residues in the CDR3. The CDR3 reads CASSPLEYYNEQFF. CDR3 in DNA: TGCGCCAGCAGCCCCCTTGAATACTACAATGAGCAGTTCTTC.

The gene calls are TRBV4-1 and TRBJ1-5; possibly TRBD1 for D (6 bases). Per germline, CDR1 MGHRA and CDR2 YSYEKL. The CDR3 covers 18 residues. V lost 4 bases and J 0 bases, leaving 19 bases between the germline ends. The CDR3 reads CASSPPPGGRYSNQPQHF. In DNA, the CDR3 is TGCGCCAGCAGCCCCCCCCCGGGGGGGCGCTATAGCAATCAGCCCCAGCATTTT.

This clonotype turned up a few times. The gene calls are TRBV30 and TRBJ2-1; D call uncertain. V lost 1 base, J lost 2 bases, and 9 bases lay in between. This CDR3 has 14 amino acids. Germline CDR1 reads GTSNPN; CDR2 reads SVGIG (reference sequence). CDR3 loop: CAWSESIPYNEQFF. The CDR3 nucleotides read TGTGCCTGGAGTGAAAGTATACCCTACAATGAGCAGTTCTTC.

The sample holds many counts of this clonotype. This chain's CDR3 is CASAGTSGRWADTQYF. CDR3 sequence (DNA): TGTGCCAGCGCCGGGACTAGCGGGAGGTGGGCAGATACGCAGTATTTT. The rearrangement links TRBV28 to TRBJ2-3, with 15 bases lining up with TRBD2. Germline V gene sequence: CDR1 MDHEN, CDR2 SYDVKM. After removal of 8 bases from V and 4 bases from J, the junction contained 7 bases not matched to a gene. CDR3 size: 16 residues.

There are many counts of this clonotype. The V and J genes are TRBV30 and TRBJ1-2, with no clear D. Trimming took off 1 base at V and 8 bases at J, with 8 bases between the two ends. CDR3 size: 11 residues. Germline loops: CDR1 GTSNPN, CDR2 SVGIG (reference sequence). The CDR3 DNA follows: TGTGCCTGGAGTGAGGACCGGGGCTACACCTTC. Encoded protein: CAWSEDRGYTF.

The genes are TRBV7-3 and TRBJ2-2, with D hard to call. CDR3 size: 14 residues. V dropped 6 bases and J dropped 0 bases, with 8 bases sitting between them. Germline CDR1 and CDR2: SGHTA and FQGTGA. Here the CDR3 reads CASRYSPNTGELFF. CDR3 nucleotide sequence: TGTGCCAGCAGGTATAGCCCGAACACCGGGGAGCTGTTTTTT.

This clonotype was counted a few times. The chain is built from TRBV6-1 and TRBJ2-5, with unresolved D. The CDR3 is 13 amino acids. The germline V and J ends were trimmed by 7 bases and 5 bases, with 14 bases remaining between them. CDR1 is MNHNS and CDR2 is SASEGT in the germline V gene. The chain's CDR3 is CASTQRRVETQYF. The CDR3 nucleotides read TGTGCCAGCACCCAGCGACGGGTGGAGACCCAGTACTTC.

This clonotype has more than one count but fewer than ten. This sequence joins TRBV29-1 and TRBJ2-1; TRBD1 agrees at 7 bases. The germline CDR1 and CDR2 sequences are SQVTM and ANQGSEA. V was clipped by 7 bases and J by 5 bases; unmatched bases: 20. This CDR3 spans 17 amino acids. This CDR3 reads CSAEGAGSGTGDNEQFF. CDR3 in DNA: TGCAGCGCCGAGGGGGCAGGGTCCGGTACGGGCGACAATGAGCAGTTCTTC.

This clonotype was detected many times. The chain uses TRBV20-1 and TRBJ2-5; 10 bases map to TRBD2. The CDR3 spans 15 residues. Germline values: CDR1 DFQATT, CDR2 SNEGSKA (reference sequence). Losses at the gene ends were 5 bases for V and 5 bases for J; bases not matched to a gene: 11. The CDR3 sequence is CSARLSSGSRETQYF. For the CDR3, the DNA is TGCAGTGCTCGCTTGTCTAGCGGGAGTCGGGAGACCCAGTACTTC.

Concerning this clonotype: Given a much more abundant clone one base away, this may be a read error. The V and J genes are TRBV3-1 and TRBJ2-7; 7 nucleotides align to TRBD1. The CDR3 has 15 residues. Germline V lookup: CDR1 LGHDT, CDR2 YNNKEL (reference sequence). Trimming took 3 bases from V and 0 from J; bases not matched to a gene: 5. CDR3 DNA: TGTGCCAGCAGCCAGGGACAGATCTTCTCCTACGAGCAGTACTTC. Its protein is CASSQGQIFSYEQYF.

This clonotype occurred a few times. This chain connects TRBV29-1 to TRBJ2-5, with D uncertain. In germline, CDR1 is SQVTM, CDR2 ANQGSEA. The CDR3 has 15 amino acids. Deletions cut 7 bases from V and 0 bases from J, with 18 bases between. In DNA, the CDR3 is TGCAGCGCCTCTGACCCTACACGGTACCAAGAGACCCAGTACTTC. It yields the protein CSASDPTRYQETQYF.

This clonotype was seen many times. The chain joins TRBV7-6 to TRBJ2-5, with D perhaps matching TRBD2 (5 bases). This CDR3 contains 16 residues. Germline CDR1 SGHVS, CDR2 FNYEAQ. With 1 base removed from V and 5 bases from J, the gap between germline ends came to 17 bases. The CDR3 DNA reads TGTGCCAGCAGCTTAGAGTCTAGCCCGGGCGCTGAGACCCAGTACTTC. The encoded protein is CASSLESSPGAETQYF. The full variable domain, in which reference TRBV7-6 and TRBJ2-5 provide the parts outside the CDR3, is GAGVSQSPRYKVTKRGQDVALRCDPISGHVSLYWYRQALGQGPEFLTYFNYEAQQDKSGLPNDRFSAERPEGSISTLTIQRTEQRDSAMYRCASSLESSPGAETQYFGPGTRLLVL.

V usage is TRBV6-1 and J usage is TRBJ2-3; 8 bases fit TRBD1. The CDR3 length is 16 residues. Unmatched junction bases numbered 10, after V lost 5 bases and J lost 3 bases. Germline loops: CDR1 MNHNS, CDR2 SASEGT. The CDR3 loop reads CASSPTGGLVTDTQYF. DNA for the CDR3: TGTGCCAGCAGTCCCACAGGGGGGTTGGTGACAGATACGCAGTATTTT.

This clonotype was detected a few times. V and J are TRBV5-8 and TRBJ1-2; D possibly corresponds to TRBD1 (5 bases). The V gene's germline CDR1 is SGHTS and CDR2 YDEGEE. This CDR3 is built from 17 residues. V was shortened by 3 bases and J by 4 bases, with 22 bases between the two germline ends. CDR3: CASSSLGRGDPPYGYTF. The CDR3 coding sequence is TGTGCCAGCAGCTCTCTCGGCCGGGGCGATCCCCCCTATGGCTACACCTTC.

In its sample, this clonotype was seen many times. DNA of the CDR3: TGTGCCAGCTCACCACGTCGGGAGGGGTCCTACGAGCAGTACTTC. Translating gives CASSPRREGSYEQYF. V is TRBV18 and J is TRBJ2-7; 8 positions agree with TRBD2. The germline V gene has CDR1 KGHSH and CDR2 LQKENI. The CDR3 has 15 amino acids. Trimming removed 1 base from V and 1 base from J; junction bases left unmatched: 3.

This clonotype was recorded at least ten times. The chain combines TRBV12-3 or TRBV12-4 with TRBJ1-3; D is unresolved. The V and J ends lost 2 bases and 1 base respectively, with 3 bases between them. The CDR3 is made up of 13 amino acids. CDR3 bases: TGTGCCAGCAGTTTAAGTTCTGGAAACACCATATATTTT. Amino acid sequence: CASSLSSGNTIYF.

This clonotype was seen ten or more times. The rearrangement uses TRBV12-3 or TRBV12-4 and TRBJ1-3; D call uncertain. V lost 3 bases and J lost 0, with 9 bases in between. CDR3 length: 15 amino acids. CDR3 sequence (DNA): TGTGCCAGCAGTTTGGCAGGCTTCTCTGGAAACACCATATATTTT. This encodes CASSLAGFSGNTIYF.

This clonotype was found many times. The chain couples TRBV12-3 or TRBV12-4 to TRBJ1-1; 12 nucleotides match TRBD1. Trimming at V came to 3 bases and at J to 5 bases, leaving 7 bases not matched to a gene. The CDR3 covers 16 residues. The CDR3 spells CASSLGTGGGSTEAFF. The CDR3 DNA sequence: TGTGCCAGCAGTTTGGGGACAGGGGGCGGGAGTACTGAAGCTTTCTTT.

This chain joins TRBV4-1 and TRBJ2-7; D not certain. The CDR3 has 13 residues. Germline CDR1 is MGHRA and CDR2 is YSYEKL. V was trimmed by 2 bases and J by 7 bases, leaving 12 bases between them. The CDR3 loop is CASSQMTSLEQYF. The CDR3 DNA follows: TGCGCCAGCAGCCAAATGACGAGCTTGGAGCAGTACTTC.

This clonotype was detected ten times or more. The chain links TRBV2 to TRBJ2-1; D not certain. V lost 5 bases and J lost 13, with 15 bases in between. Germline V gene data show CDR1 as SNHLY and CDR2 as FYNNEI. The length of the CDR3 is 12 residues. The DNA for the CDR3 is TGTGCCAGCAGTCAAATCGAGAGTTCTCAGTTCTTC. Translating it yields CASSQIESSQFF.

This clonotype was found many times. This chain links TRBV19 with TRBJ1-5, with unresolved D. Germline-derived CDR1 and CDR2 are LNHDA and SQIVND (reference sequence). The CDR3 runs to 16 residues. V lost 8 bases to trimming and J lost 0 bases, with 17 bases between them. The CDR3 region is CASLPSTRYSNQPQHF. In nucleotides, the CDR3 is TGTGCCAGTCTACCTTCGACCAGGTATAGCAATCAGCCCCAGCATTTT.

This clonotype was seen at least ten times. The rearrangement uses TRBV15 and TRBJ2-7; TRBD2 matches at 14 bases. Germline CDR1 reads LNHNV; CDR2 reads YYDKDF (reference sequence). The J segment lost 3 bases and the V segment lost 1 base, leaving 11 bases of the junction unmatched. This CDR3 region has 19 residues. CDR3 bases: TGTGCCACCAGCAGAGTTTCGACCGGGACTAGCGGGAGTCGCTACGAGCAGTACTTC. Its translation: CATSRVSTGTSGSRYEQYF.

This clonotype was observed at least ten times. The V call is TRBV4-1, the J call TRBJ2-7; 7 nucleotides agree with TRBD1. Germline CDR1 and CDR2: MGHRA and YSYEKL. V was clipped by 0 bases and J by 2 bases; unmatched bases: 4. This CDR3 is built from 15 residues. The CDR3 coding sequence is TGCGCCAGCAGCCAAGATCTTGGGACAGCCTACGAGCAGTACTTC. Protein: CASSQDLGTAYEQYF.